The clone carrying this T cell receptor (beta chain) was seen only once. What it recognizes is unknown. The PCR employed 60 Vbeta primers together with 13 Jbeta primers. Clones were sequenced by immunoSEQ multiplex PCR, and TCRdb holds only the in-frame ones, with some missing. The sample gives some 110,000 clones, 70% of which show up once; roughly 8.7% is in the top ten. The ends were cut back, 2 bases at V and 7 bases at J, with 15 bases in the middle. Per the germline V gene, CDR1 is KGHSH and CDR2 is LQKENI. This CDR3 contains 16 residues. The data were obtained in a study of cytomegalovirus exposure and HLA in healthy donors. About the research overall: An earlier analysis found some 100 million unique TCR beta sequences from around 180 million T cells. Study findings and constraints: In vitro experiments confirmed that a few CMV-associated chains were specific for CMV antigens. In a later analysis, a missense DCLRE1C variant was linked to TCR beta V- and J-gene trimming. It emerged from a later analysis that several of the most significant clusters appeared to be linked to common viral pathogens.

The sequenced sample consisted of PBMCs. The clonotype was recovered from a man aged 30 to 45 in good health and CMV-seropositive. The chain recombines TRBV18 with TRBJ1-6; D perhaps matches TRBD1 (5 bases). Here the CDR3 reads CASSPSAGTRNSPLHF. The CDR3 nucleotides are TGTGCCAGCTCACCATCCGCGGGGACTAGGAATTCACCCCTCCACTTT. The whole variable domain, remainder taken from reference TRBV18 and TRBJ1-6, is NAGVMQNPRHLVRRRGQEARLRCSPMKGHSHVYWYRQLPEEGLKFMVYLQKENIIDESGMPKERFSAEFPKEGPSILRIQQVVRGDSAAYFCASSPSAGTRNSPLHFGNGTRLTVT.